This is a list of T cell receptor beta chains from one sample in a study of T cells in Graves' hyperthyroidism and ophthalmopathy. TCRdb re-called the multiplex PCR reads through MiXCR, storing one row per CDR3 protein. The data show 250,000 to 300,000 distinct CDR3 sequences, roughly 19% seen once. The sequenced sample was blood. Source of these receptors: a man aged 50-59 years with Graves' ophthalmopathy. Each CDR3 is given with its conserved first and last residue. D genes are given only for firm matches. Clone size is stated in some rows and not others, as once, few, many or a class when expanded.

j_call clone_size cdr3_length d_call v_call cdr3_nt cdr3_aa
TRBJ2-3 . 15 TRBD2 TRBV13 TGTGCCACCTCTGGGACTAGCGGGACCACAGATACGCAGTATTTT CATSGTSGTTDTQYF
TRBJ2-5 . 15 TRBD2 TRBV28 TGTGCCAGCAGTTTAATCGCGGGAGCGGGGGAGACCCAGTACTTC CASSLIAGAGETQYF
TRBJ2-3 . 22 TRBD2 TRBV30 TGTGCCTGGAGAGGGAGACTAGCGGGAGGGCACACTGGGGTTGGCAGGTCAGATACGCAGTATTTT CAWRGRLAGGHTGVGRSDTQYF
TRBJ1-2 many 15 . TRBV6-2/TRBV6-3 TGTGCCAGCAGTTACAGATCCTCATCTAACTATGGCTACACCTTC CASSYRSSSNYGYTF
TRBJ2-7 many 12 . TRBV28 TGTGCCAGCAGCAAGAACGTTGGCGAGCAGTACTTC CASSKNVGEQYF
TRBJ2-1 many 14 . TRBV7-2 TGTGCCAGCAGCGTTTCCCGGGACTCCAGTCGGCAGTTCTTC CASSVSRDSSRQFF
TRBJ2-7 . 15 . TRBV5-1 TGCGCCAGCAGCGCCTATAGTGCGGGTTACTACGAGCAGTACTTC CASSAYSAGYYEQYF
TRBJ2-6 . 14 . TRBV5-1 TGCGCCAGCAATGGGGCCTCTGGGGCCAACGTCCTGACTTTC CASNGASGANVLTF
TRBJ2-3 . 13 . TRBV30 TGTGCCTGGAGTCTACGGGAGAGAGATACGCAGTATTTT CAWSLRERDTQYF
TRBJ2-1 . 17 TRBD2 TRBV4-1 TGCGCCAGCAGACCCGCCGGGACTAGCGAGAACTACAATGAGCAGTTCTTC CASRPAGTSENYNEQFF
TRBJ1-1 . 11 . TRBV27 TGTGCCAGCAGTTTAGGAGGCGCATCTTTCTTT CASSLGGASFF
TRBJ2-5 many 16 . TRBV3-1 TGTGCCAGCAGCCAGGACTCGGGAGTCAGGGGAGAGACCCAGTACTTC CASSQDSGVRGETQYF
TRBJ2-2 many 14 . TRBV5-1 TGCGCCAGCAGCCAGGACCTCAACACCGGGGAGCTGTTTTTT CASSQDLNTGELFF
TRBJ1-2 many 15 . TRBV11-1 TGTGCCAGCAGCTCAGAGGGTCGTCCACCTTATGGCTACACCTTC CASSSEGRPPYGYTF
TRBJ2-2 many 17 . TRBV18 TGTGCCAGCTCACCACCAGCCGTTAGCCGTTACACCGGGGAGCTGTTTTTT CASSPPAVSRYTGELFF
TRBJ2-5 few 13 . TRBV6-2/TRBV6-3 TGTGCCAGCACGGGGCAAAACCAAGAGACCCAGTACTTC CASTGQNQETQYF
TRBJ2-1 few 16 . TRBV5-5 TGTGCCAGCAGCTTGTCTACAGGGTTGCGGTACAATGAGCAGTTCTTC CASSLSTGLRYNEQFF
TRBJ1-5 many 15 TRBD1 TRBV30 TGTGCCTGGAGGGCGGACAGGGGAGGCAATCAGCCCCAGCATTTT CAWRADRGGNQPQHF
TRBJ1-1 many 14 . TRBV5-1 TGCGCCAGCAGCGGTTATACAGGGAACACTGAAGCTTTCTTT CASSGYTGNTEAFF
TRBJ1-5 many 13 . TRBV18 TGTGCCAGCTCACCAAGAGGGGATCAGCCCCAGCATTTT CASSPRGDQPQHF
TRBJ2-7 . 14 . TRBV7-9 TGTGCCAGCAGCTTAGGGTCCCCTTCCTACGAGCAGTACTTC CASSLGSPSYEQYF
TRBJ1-2 few 18 TRBD1 TRBV9 TGTGCCAGCAGCGTAGGCACCCTCGGGACAGGGGCTAGCTATGGCTACACCTTC CASSVGTLGTGASYGYTF
TRBJ1-6 many 18 . TRBV28 TGTGCCAGCAGTTCCCCTCTCGACATGAGCTCCTATAATTCACCCCTCCACTTT CASSSPLDMSSYNSPLHF
TRBJ1-1 few 11 . TRBV25-1 TGTGCCAGTACAGGGTTCACTGAAGCTTTCTTT CASTGFTEAFF
TRBJ1-3 many 14 . TRBV11-2 TGTGCCAGCCGGCTAGGTGCCTCTGGAAACACCATATATTTT CASRLGASGNTIYF
TRBJ2-3 many 15 . TRBV12-5 TGTGCTAGTGGCGAATCCTCCGCGGGCACAGATACGCAGTATTTT CASGESSAGTDTQYF
TRBJ2-7 many 13 TRBD2 TRBV6-2/TRBV6-3 TGTGCCAGCCGCAACGGGGGGGGCTACGAGCAGTACTTC CASRNGGGYEQYF
TRBJ2-1 many 14 . TRBV9 TGTGCCAGCAGCGTGGGTATAACCGGCAATGAGCAGTTCTTC CASSVGITGNEQFF
TRBJ1-1 few 15 . TRBV4-1 TGCGCCAGCAGCCAAGTCGGGGGGCCGAACACTGAAGCTTTCTTT CASSQVGGPNTEAFF
TRBJ2-1 . 13 . TRBV14 TGTGCCAGCAGGGGGGAACCCTACAATGAGCAGTTCTTC CASRGEPYNEQFF
TRBJ2-5 . 16 TRBD1 TRBV3-1 TGTGCCAGCAGCCAGCCCCCGGGACAGGGGAAGGAGACCCAGTACTTC CASSQPPGQGKETQYF
TRBJ1-1 . 15 . TRBV28 TGTGCCAGCAGTCCTGGAGGGTTCATGAACACTGAAGCTTTCTTT CASSPGGFMNTEAFF
TRBJ2-2 many 14 . TRBV5-1 TGCGCCAGCAGCTTGGGAGGGAATACCGGGGAGCTGTTTTTT CASSLGGNTGELFF
TRBJ2-2 . 13 . TRBV20-1 TGCAGTGCTAGAGCTAGGGGCACCGGGGAGCTGTTTTTT CSARARGTGELFF